This is a list of T cell receptor beta chains from one sample in a study of regulatory T cells in long-lasting Graves disease. TCRdb used MiXCR to reprocess the multiplex PCR reads, holding one entry per CDR3 protein. The sample contains roughly 350,000 distinct CDR3 sequences, roughly a sixth of which appear only once. The data were also submitted as part of a second study, on T cells in Graves' hyperthyroidism and ophthalmopathy.

Sequenced material: peripheral blood mononuclear cells (PBMCs), taken at new diagnosis, from a patient treated with antithyroid drugs. These receptor sequences come from a man aged 35 to 55 with Graves disease. Both conserved end residues are part of each CDR3. Fields, in order: V gene, CDR3 protein.

>TRBV28
CASSLGGFLSGANVLTF
>TRBV28
CASSSTSSEQFF
>TRBV20-1
CSARRAVSGNTIYF
>TRBV2
CASLRDRGPGELFF
>TRBV2
CASSGPDRGSFSSTDTQYF
>TRBV2
CASSAGPAGGYTF
>TRBV11-2
CASSLFAGVTGELFF
>TRBV12-3/TRBV12-4
CASSSTGLLNEKLFF
>TRBV5-1
CASRAGGGLGSYNEQFF
>TRBV20-1
CSAQDRANTEAFF
>TRBV3-1
CASSQARGTASRLREQYF
>TRBV20-1
CSASETPNTEAFF
>TRBV11-3
CASRPLTGPHNEQFF
>TRBV20-1
CSARVPGQPYEQYF
>TRBV13
CASSLVGQNTGELFF
>TRBV7-9
CASSRDRGGYYEQYF
>TRBV12-3/TRBV12-4
CASSPGTGWSPQYF
>TRBV27
CASGRGPPGHGYTF
>TRBV30
CAWGKNSNQPQHF
>TRBV4-1
CASSQGLRNNSPLHF
>TRBV5-1
CASSLRTRSSDTQYF
>TRBV9
CASSVEGRPKEKLFF
>TRBV6-2/TRBV6-3
CASSETPGLDDNEQFF
>TRBV6-1
CASRLWDRMNTEAFF
>TRBV7-2
CASSDRRGGYEQYF
>TRBV28
CASRPTGTRSSYEQYF
>TRBV6-1
CASITPQNTEAFF
>TRBV24-1
CATSDKADTYEQYF
>TRBV4-2
CASSQDGAGWGEQYF
>TRBV5-5
CASSLAFGSGNTIYF
>TRBV6-1
CASSDSKGGGLNYGYTF
>TRBV4-1
CASSQVSGGAVEQYF
>TRBV5-1
CASSPRDRAHEQYF
>TRBV30
CASTLRGGETQYF
>TRBV15
CATSRRQGYTDTQYF
>TRBV19
CASSVGRIHYGYTF
>TRBV3-2
CASSQPRSGGHASTDTQYF
>TRBV28
CASSLATGAHGYTF
>TRBV19
CATRRFGNLNTEAFF
>TRBV7-2
CASSFGGGSGTQYF
>TRBV18
CASSPRASLGGETQYF
>TRBV9
CASSPPSNEQYF
>TRBV18
CASSHRGRQETQYF
>TRBV7-9
CASSRDRGDQPQHF
>TRBV20-1
CSAREVTGHFGEQYF
>TRBV9
CASSALNSPLHF
>TRBV30
CAWSVKAGDGYTF
>TRBV7-9
CASSLGSGTEAFF
>TRBV20-1
CSAPTARHQETQYF
>TRBV5-5
CASSWLGDRLYEQYF
>TRBV5-1
CASSRVSRGSNYGYTF
>TRBV24-1
CATRTGGRGPGELFF
>TRBV20-1
CSARPTQTMNTEAFF
>TRBV18
CASSPQAEKLFF